This is a list of T cell receptor beta chains from one sample in a study of shared clonotypes between healthy human individuals. The protocol was immunoSEQ multiplex PCR, while the TCRdb copy is restricted to in-frame clones and leaves out a portion. The sample comprises around 1.4 million clones, around 98.5% of which are singletons, and about 0.34% rests with the top ten. Sequenced sample: naive CD4+ T cells sorted from blood. These receptors were obtained from a young man in good health. The CDR3 runs from the conserved cysteine through the conserved F or W. A D gene is named only where the DNA matches it firmly.

V	J	D	CDR3	DNA
TRBV6-5	TRBJ2-7	NA	CASRERGEQYF	TGTGCCAGCAGGGAACGCGGCGAGCAGTACTTC
TRBV7-6	TRBJ1-3	NA	CASSQSGGVTGNTIYF	TGTGCCAGCAGCCAGTCGGGGGGGGTAACTGGAAACACCATATATTTT
TRBV5-1	TRBJ2-2	TRBD1	CASSWTGTGNLGTGELFF	TGCGCCAGCAGCTGGACCGGGACAGGGAATTTAGGGACCGGGGAGCTGTTTTTT
TRBV2	TRBJ1-5	NA	CASNPTARGNQPQHF	TGTGCCAGCAACCCGACCGCACGGGGCAATCAGCCCCAGCATTTT
TRBV7-8	TRBJ2-1	TRBD1	CASSFGTGVPAPYNEQFF	TGTGCCAGCAGCTTCGGGACAGGGGTACCCGCCCCCTACAATGAGCAGTTCTTC
TRBV19	TRBJ2-3	NA	CASSGNTDTQYF	TGTGCCAGTAGTGGTAACACAGATACGCAGTATTTT
TRBV13	TRBJ1-1	TRBD1	CASSLRTGGVLRTEAFF	TGTGCCAGCAGCCTACGGACAGGGGGCGTGTTGCGTACTGAAGCTTTCTTT
TRBV5-4	TRBJ1-1	NA	CASSLGLGKDTEAFF	TGTGCCAGCAGCTTGGGTCTGGGGAAGGACACTGAAGCTTTCTTT
TRBV5-5	TRBJ2-5	NA	CASSLVKGIQETQYF	TGTGCCAGCAGCTTGGTGAAGGGGATACAAGAGACCCAGTACTTC
TRBV18	TRBJ2-3	NA	CASSPGQGLDTQYF	TGTGCCAGCTCACCGGGGCAGGGGTTAGATACGCAGTATTTT
TRBV4-3	TRBJ2-7	TRBD2	CASSQDSGLADEQYF	TGCGCCAGCAGCCAAGATTCGGGACTAGCGGACGAGCAGTACTTC
TRBV11-2	TRBJ2-7	TRBD2	CASSLGETLADYEQYF	TGTGCCAGCAGCTTAGGTGAGACACTAGCGGACTACGAGCAGTACTTC
TRBV7-8	TRBJ1-1	NA	CASTPSGGPEAFF	TGTGCCAGCACCCCGAGTGGAGGACCTGAAGCTTTCTTT